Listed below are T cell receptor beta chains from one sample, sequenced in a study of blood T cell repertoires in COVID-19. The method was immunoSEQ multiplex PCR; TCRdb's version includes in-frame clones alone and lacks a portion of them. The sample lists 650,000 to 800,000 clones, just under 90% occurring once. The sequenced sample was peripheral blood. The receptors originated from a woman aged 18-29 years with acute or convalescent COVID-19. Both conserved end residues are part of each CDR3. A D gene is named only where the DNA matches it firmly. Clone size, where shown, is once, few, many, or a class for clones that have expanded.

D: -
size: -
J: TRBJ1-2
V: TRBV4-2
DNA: TGTGCCAGCAGCCAAGATATGGCAGGGGACTATGGCTACACCTTC
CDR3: CASSQDMAGDYGYTF

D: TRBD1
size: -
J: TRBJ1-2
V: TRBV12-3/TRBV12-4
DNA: TGTGCCAGCAGCAGGGGGCAATTGAATGGCTACACCTTC
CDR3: CASSRGQLNGYTF

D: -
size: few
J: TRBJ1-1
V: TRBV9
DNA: TGTGCCAGCAGCGTAGTAGAAGGGGGTGAAGCTTTCTTT
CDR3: CASSVVEGGEAFF

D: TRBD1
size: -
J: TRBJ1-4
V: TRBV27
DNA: TGTGCCAGCAGACGCGGGACAGCTAATGAAAAACTGTTTTTT
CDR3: CASRRGTANEKLFF

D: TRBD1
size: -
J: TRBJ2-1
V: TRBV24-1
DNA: TGTGCCACCAGTGTCTTCGGACAGGGCGAGCAGTTCTTC
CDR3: CATSVFGQGEQFF

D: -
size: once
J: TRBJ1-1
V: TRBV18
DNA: TGTGCCAGCACAACTACCGGACTCCAGAACACTGAAGCTTTCTTT
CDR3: CASTTTGLQNTEAFF

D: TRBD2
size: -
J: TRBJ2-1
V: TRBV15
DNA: TGTGCCACCGGGAGGGGCTTATCCTACAATGAGCAGTTCTTC
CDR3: CATGRGLSYNEQFF

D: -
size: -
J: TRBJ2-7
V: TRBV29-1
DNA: TGCAGCGTCGGACACGTAGCCTACGAGCAGTACTTC
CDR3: CSVGHVAYEQYF

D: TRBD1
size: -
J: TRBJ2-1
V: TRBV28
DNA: TGTGCCAGCAGTGAATCCGGGACAGGGAGCTACAATGAGCAGTTCTTC
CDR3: CASSESGTGSYNEQFF

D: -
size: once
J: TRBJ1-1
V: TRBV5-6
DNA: TGTGCCAGCTCCGGGACTCCGAACACTGAAGCTTTCTTT
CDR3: CASSGTPNTEAFF

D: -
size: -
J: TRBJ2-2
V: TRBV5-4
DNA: TGTGCCAGCAGCTCCAGGGAAGGGGAGCTGTTTTTT
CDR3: CASSSREGELFF

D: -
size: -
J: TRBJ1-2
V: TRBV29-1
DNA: TGCAGCTCCGCATCCTTGAGGGACTATGGCTACACCTTC
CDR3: CSSASLRDYGYTF

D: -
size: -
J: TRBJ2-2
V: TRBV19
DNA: TGTGCCAGTAGTATTCGGGGGGCCGCGAACACCGGGGAGCTGTTTTTT
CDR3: CASSIRGAANTGELFF

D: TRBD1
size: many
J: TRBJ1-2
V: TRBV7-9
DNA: TGTGCCAGCAGCTTGGGGACAGACTTTACCTATGGCTACACCTTC
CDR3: CASSLGTDFTYGYTF

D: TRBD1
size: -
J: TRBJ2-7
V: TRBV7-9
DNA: TGTGCCAGCTCAGGTGGTGGACAGGGGGGCCACGAGCAGTACTTC
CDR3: CASSGGGQGGHEQYF

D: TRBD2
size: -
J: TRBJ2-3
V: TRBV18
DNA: TGTGCCAGCTCCAAACTAGCGGGGGAAACAGATACGCAGTATTTT
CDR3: CASSKLAGETDTQYF

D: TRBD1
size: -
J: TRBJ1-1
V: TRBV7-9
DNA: TGTGCCAGCAGCTTAGCAGATTACGGGACAGGGTATGAAGCTTTCTTT
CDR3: CASSLADYGTGYEAFF

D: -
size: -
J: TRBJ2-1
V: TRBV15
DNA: TGTGCCACCAGCATCGGGGGAACCTACAATGAGCAGTTCTTC
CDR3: CATSIGGTYNEQFF

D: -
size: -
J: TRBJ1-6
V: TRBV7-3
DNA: TGTGCCAGCAGCCTACCAAATTCACCCCTCCACTTT
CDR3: CASSLPNSPLHF

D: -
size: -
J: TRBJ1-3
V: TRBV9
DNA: TGTGCCAGCAGCGTCGGAGAGTTGGCCACCATATATTTT
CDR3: CASSVGELATIYF

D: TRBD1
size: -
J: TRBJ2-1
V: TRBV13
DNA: TGTGCCAGCAGCCTCCGACAGGGGCGCAATGAGCAGTTCTTC
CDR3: CASSLRQGRNEQFF

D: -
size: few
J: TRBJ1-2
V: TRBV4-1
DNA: TGCGCCAGCAGCCAAGATGGGCCAGGGGTTAATTATGGCTACACCTTC
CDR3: CASSQDGPGVNYGYTF

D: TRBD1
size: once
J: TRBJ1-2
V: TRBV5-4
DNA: TGTGCCAGCAGTTGGGGACAGGCTTATGGCTACACCTTC
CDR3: CASSWGQAYGYTF